This T cell receptor beta chain comes out of a study of T cell responses to AZD1222 COVID-19 vaccine (dated by TCRdb to the early 2020s). Regarding the research as a whole: AZD1222 recipients whose second dose came at about 4 weeks and those whose second dose came at about 12 weeks were combined into one group, since spike-specific TCR depth and breadth did not differ between the two schedules. TCR sequencing covered roughly 230 trial participants: about 210 given two doses of AZD1222 and about 26 given two doses of MenACWY control vaccine. Trial participants were enrolled by age into 18-55, 56-69 and 70-plus year subgroups, with about 150, 28 and 57 TCR-sequenced participants respectively. Summary of the overall study and its limitations: Conclusions about previously exposed vaccinees are limited, since just a handful of AZD1222 recipients were seropositive for SARS-CoV-2 at baseline. Vaccine-associated CD4 TCRs spanned the whole spike protein, with dominant responses in regions 160-218 and 743-854. The 56-69-year group was small, and its depth increase did not reach significance, likely because of low power. Reportedly, almost half of the unique spike-specific TCRs recognized epitopes lying outside the regions that are mutated in the B.1.351 and B.1.1.7 variants. No day 14 peak-response samples were available, so repertoires were characterized only after the peak T cell response. Participants were mostly white British and included more females than males, and it was suggested by the authors that clonal diversity may have been underestimated. Spike-specific TCR breadth and depth rose significantly after two AZD1222 doses compared with day 0 and with MenACWY recipients.

The CDR3 regions of human TCRbeta chains were analyzed by immunosequencing. As for how the authors treated the data: TCRs in the repertoires were matched against a reference library of SARS-CoV-2-specific TCRs that had been generated with the MIRA antigen-specificity platform. Breadth meant the fraction of unique TCRs that were SARS-CoV-2-associated, whereas depth meant the fraction of total T cells that were SARS-CoV-2-associated. Using the MIRA data, each spike-specific TCR was assigned both to the spike region to which the TCR was reactive and to a CD4 or CD8 class. Log10-transformed breadth and depth values were compared by one-way ANOVA with Sidak's multiple comparisons tests. TCRdb limited this immuneACCESS table to in-frame rearrangements with V and J called. A share of clones is missing; checked studies link under half to unresolved V genes, and the rest is unexplained. The DNA was the basis for D and trimming; V, J and clone size are from that table. The sample profile shows 110,000 to 150,000 clones; around 85% of them were found once. The ten biggest clones cover less than 9.5% of the sample.

The V end loses 3 bases and the J end loses 0 bases, and a stretch of 18 bases separates them. The germline V gene (reference sequence) yields GTSNPN for CDR1 and SVGIG for CDR2. The CDR3 runs 17 residues from the cysteine to the phenylalanine. The read is trimmed to its CDR3 DNA, 51 bases read in frame from base 1. For this clone: The clone's antigen remains unknown. The sample holds no much larger clone one base away, and base qualities are not on file.

The time point label for this specimen denotes: baseline before first vaccination. Vaccinee samples were obtained from the UK trials COV001 and COV002, which included a single-blind randomized controlled phase 2/3 trial of AZD1222 (ChAdOx1 nCoV-19) in healthy adults. For TCRbeta chain sequencing, PBMC samples were collected from trial participants at day 0 and at day 28 after the second dose. The clonotype was recovered from an adult in good health. Here the sequenced sample was peripheral blood, taken on day 0 of AZD1222 vaccination. The receptor chain draws on TRBV30 and TRBJ2-1; TRBD2 is a possible D gene, resting on 5 matching bases. The sequence in DNA is TGTGCCTGGAGCGACGATGAGGCGGGTCTCTCCTACAATGAGCAGTTCTTC. Its coded protein is CAWSDDEAGLSYNEQFF.